The 22 T cell receptor beta chains listed next were all sequenced from one sample in a study of response to subunit inactivated influenza vaccine. TCRdb analysed the RT-PCR reads with MiXCR anew, one entry per CDR3 protein. This table holds around 200,000 distinct CDR3 sequences, 13% to 15% found once. The input for sequencing was CD8+ T cells sorted from PBMCs, taken 5 to 6 days after vaccination. These TCRs come from a man in his forties or fifties who received an inactivated influenza vaccine.

This chain uses TRBV9 with TRBJ2-7; TRBD2 might be the D (5 bases). Deletions cut 0 bases from V and 2 bases from J, with 12 bases between. The CDR3 has 15 residues. Germline V gene sequence: CDR1 SGDLS, CDR2 YYNGEE. The CDR3 nucleotides read TGTGCCAGCAGCGTAGGTCTAGAGGGAGCCTACGAGCAGTACTTC. Translation: CASSVGLEGAYEQYF.

This chain joins TRBV7-9 and TRBJ2-2, with TRBD2 identical over 12 bases. The germline CDR1 and CDR2 sequences are SEHNR and FQNEAQ (reference sequence). With V trimmed by 5 bases and J by 0 bases, 4 bases remained unmatched. The CDR3 is made up of 17 amino acids. The CDR3 loop is CASSQTSGGPNTGELFF. The CDR3 DNA reads as TGTGCCAGCAGCCAGACTAGCGGGGGCCCGAACACCGGGGAGCTGTTTTTT.

The rearrangement joins TRBV9 to TRBJ2-1; 9 positions match TRBD1. CDR1 SGDLS and CDR2 YYNGEE come from the germline V gene. This CDR3 is 14 amino acids long. The trim removed 8 bases at V and 10 bases at J, leaving 13 bases unmatched. The CDR3 spells CASSDGTGRNEQFF. CDR3 sequence (DNA): TGTGCCAGTTCGGATGGGACAGGGCGAAACGAGCAGTTCTTC.

This clonotype has more than one count but fewer than ten. The V and J genes are TRBV4-3 and TRBJ2-7; D may match TRBD1 or TRBD2 (5 bases each). The CDR3 length is 11 residues. The ends were cut back, 3 bases at V and 5 bases at J, with 5 bases in the middle. From germline, CDR1 is LGHNA and CDR2 YSLEER. CDR3 residues: CASSQGDEQYF. In nucleotides, the CDR3 is TGCGCCAGCAGCCAGGGGGACGAGCAGTACTTC.

The chain links TRBV27 to TRBJ2-7; TRBD2 is a possible D gene (6 bases). CDR1 and CDR2 from the germline V gene are MNHEY and SMNVEV (reference sequence). This CDR3 has 12 amino acids. The V end lost 5 bases, the J end lost 7 bases, and 12 bases lay between the germline ends. In DNA form, the CDR3 reads TGTGCCAGCAGTCCAGCGCGGGGAGAGCAGTACTTC. It specifies CASSPARGEQYF.

This clonotype was detected a few times. The J gene is TRBJ1-1, the V gene TRBV5-1; unclear D gene. From germline, CDR1 is SGHRS and CDR2 YFSETQ. The V end lost 1 base, the J end lost 3 bases, and 10 bases lay between the germline ends. The CDR3 runs to 14 residues. CDR3: CASSLLPEDTEAFF. The CDR3 region has the DNA TGCGCCAGCAGCTTGCTGCCGGAGGACACTGAAGCTTTCTTT.

This clonotype was seen a handful of times. The chain recombines TRBV20-1 with TRBJ2-7; 8 bases are a match to TRBD1. Germline V gene lookup returns CDR1 DFQATT and CDR2 SNEGSKA (reference sequence). J was trimmed by 0 bases and V by 6 bases; bases with no gene match: 7. The CDR3 has 14 amino acids. CDR3 sequence: CSALRDRSSYEQYF. Here the CDR3 DNA reads TGCAGTGCGCTCCGGGACAGGAGCTCCTACGAGCAGTACTTC.

This clonotype was seen only a few times. Germline is not matched at one junction end, which may reflect a read error. This chain uses TRBV7-9 with TRBJ2-3; TRBD2 is a possible D gene (5 bases). CDR3 length equals 14 residues. Germline V gene lookup returns CDR1 SEHNR and CDR2 FQNEAQ (reference sequence). The CDR3 reads CASSLAVERDTQYF. CDR3 DNA: TGTGCCAGCAGCCTAGCCGTGGAGCGCGATACGCAGTATTTT.

The V and J genes are TRBV7-2 and TRBJ1-5; D perhaps matches TRBD1 (5 bases). In germline, CDR1 is SGHTA, CDR2 FQGNSA. The CDR3 is 13 residues long. Between the trimmed V and J ends, which lost 4 bases and 6 bases, there was a span of 10 bases. The CDR3 is CASSSVGAQPQHF. CDR3 in DNA: TGTGCCAGCAGCTCGGTCGGGGCTCAGCCCCAGCATTTT.

This clonotype has more than one count but fewer than ten. This CDR3 is CATSRAPPGKSQETQYF. In DNA, the CDR3 is TGTGCCACCAGCAGAGCCCCTCCGGGGAAAAGCCAAGAGACCCAGTACTTC. The chain has TRBV15 and TRBJ2-5, with a possible D match to TRBD2 (5 bases). Trimming pared 1 base from V and 1 base from J, leaving 16 bases between. Germline loops: CDR1 LNHNV, CDR2 YYDKDF (reference sequence). The CDR3 has 17 amino acids.

The chain employs TRBV7-2 and TRBJ2-7; D is unresolved. The V end was cut by 4 bases, the J end by 3 bases, with 7 bases between. The CDR3 loop spans 12 amino acids. CDR1 SGHTA and CDR2 FQGNSA come from the germline V gene. The CDR3 DNA reads as TGTGCCAGCAGCTGGGAAGGCTACGAGCAGTACTTC. This codes for CASSWEGYEQYF.

This clonotype was detected ten times or more. The chain joins TRBV28 to TRBJ2-7; 7 bases fit TRBD2. The CDR3 is 16 amino acids. Germline assignment: CDR1 MDHEN and CDR2 SYDVKM. V lost 2 bases to trimming and J lost 1 base; unmatched junction nucleotides: 8. CDR3 loop: CASSLIQASGSYEQYF. DNA for the CDR3: TGTGCCAGCAGTTTAATACAGGCTAGCGGATCCTACGAGCAGTACTTC.

This clonotype was seen more than once but under ten times. The chain joins TRBV4-1 to TRBJ2-3; TRBD1 aligns across 8 bases. In germline, CDR1 is MGHRA, CDR2 YSYEKL. Trimming took 3 bases from V and 4 from J; bases not matched to a gene: 6. The CDR3 consists of 15 residues. The CDR3: CASSHRTGTADTQYF. As DNA, the CDR3 is TGCGCCAGCAGCCACCGGACAGGGACCGCAGATACGCAGTATTTT.

The rearrangement links TRBV4-2 to TRBJ2-5, with 12 bases lining up with TRBD2. CDR3 length: 16 amino acids. Germline V gene lookup returns CDR1 LGHNA and CDR2 YNFKEQ. The V gene end was trimmed by 0 bases and the J gene end by 5 bases; junction bases not matched to a gene: 4. The CDR3, as DNA: TGTGCCAGCAGCCAAGATCTAGCGGGAGGGCCGGAGACCCAGTACTTC. It yields the protein CASSQDLAGGPETQYF.

The genes are TRBV6-2 or TRBV6-3 and TRBJ1-1; D unclear. CDR3 size: 13 residues. Trimming cost V 3 bases and J 1 base, with 6 bases left between them. Germline V CDR1 and CDR2: MNHEY, SVGEGT. The CDR3 protein is CASSYVSNTEAFF. CDR3 nucleotides: TGTGCCAGCAGTTATGTTTCGAACACTGAAGCTTTCTTT.

This clonotype was detected only a few times. The gene calls are TRBV28 and TRBJ2-2; D gene ambiguous. CDR1 and CDR2 from the germline V gene are MDHEN and SYDVKM. Trimming removed 4 bases from V and 0 bases from J, with 6 bases in between. The CDR3 totals 14 residues. CDR3 in DNA: TGTGCCAGCAGTTCCCGAACGAACACCGGGGAGCTGTTTTTT. Translating it yields CASSSRTNTGELFF.

At least ten counts were recorded for this clonotype. The chain combines TRBV5-6 with TRBJ2-1; D is undetermined. This CDR3 has 12 residues. Germline V lookup: CDR1 SGHDT, CDR2 YYEEEE. The V and J ends lost 1 base and 6 bases respectively, with 5 bases between them. The DNA of the CDR3 is TGTGCCAGCAGCTTGTTCCGCAATGAGCAGTTCTTC. This codes for CASSLFRNEQFF. The full variable domain, in which reference TRBV5-6 and TRBJ2-1 provide the parts outside the CDR3, is DAGVTQSPTHLIKTRGQQVTLRCSPKSGHDTVSWYQQALGQGPQFIFQYYEEEERQRGNFPDRFSGHQFPNYSSELNVNALLLGDSALYLCASSLFRNEQFFGPGTRLTVL.

This clonotype was seen only a few times. The rearrangement joins TRBV25-1 to TRBJ2-1; 7 bases align to TRBD2. CDR3 size: 13 residues. Unmatched junction bases numbered 2, after V lost 4 bases and J lost 5 bases. Germline CDR1 is MGHDK and CDR2 is SYGVNS. CDR3 loop: CASSGLADNEQFF. In nucleotides, the CDR3 is TGTGCCAGCAGTGGGCTAGCGGACAATGAGCAGTTCTTC.

This clonotype came up a few times. A read error may produce the germline difference seen at one junction end. This rearrangement joins TRBV5-6 to TRBJ1-1, with D unclear. CDR3 length equals 13 residues. Germline CDR1 and CDR2: SGHDT and YYEEEE. DNA for the CDR3: TGTGCCAGCAGCTGGTCAATGAACAGTGAAGCTTTCTTT. Translating gives CASSWSMNSEAFF.

This clonotype has just a few counts. The chain uses TRBV12-3 or TRBV12-4 and TRBJ1-2; TRBD1 matches 9 bases. This CDR3 is 14 amino acids long. The junction had 7 bases not matched to a gene; V was cut back by 6 bases and J by 5 bases. CDR3 region: CASSPVGQGYGYTF. Here the CDR3 DNA reads TGTGCCAGCAGCCCGGTCGGACAGGGGTATGGCTACACCTTC.

This rearrangement joins TRBV12-3 or TRBV12-4 to TRBJ1-2; D may be TRBD1 (5 bases). The V gene lost 3 bases and the J gene lost 4 bases, with 12 bases spanning the gap. The CDR3 totals 14 residues. DNA of the CDR3: TGTGCCAGCAGTTTCCCCGGACACTCCTATGGCTACACCTTC. Protein sequence: CASSFPGHSYGYTF.

This clonotype was found many times. V is TRBV12-3 or TRBV12-4 and J is TRBJ2-7; unclear D gene. The CDR3 contains 12 residues. The ends were cut back, 3 bases at V and 3 bases at J, with 6 bases in the middle. In DNA form, the CDR3 reads TGTGCCAGCAGTTTGGTTATCTACGAGCAGTACTTC. Amino acid sequence: CASSLVIYEQYF.